A selection of T cell receptor beta chains follows, all from one sample in a study of T cell responses to AZD1222 COVID-19 vaccine. Profiling relied on immunoSEQ multiplex PCR, and the TCRdb table lists in-frame clones only, not all of them. This table has some 130,000 clones, about 91% appearing once. The sample was peripheral blood, taken on day 0 of AZD1222 vaccination. The receptors stem from an adult in good health. The CDR3 runs from the conserved cysteine through the conserved F or W. The order of the fields is clone size, D gene, J gene, V gene, CDR3 protein, CDR3 DNA. The D gene is left open where the match is weak. Only some rows state a clone size, as once, few, many or a class for expanded clones.

size: -
D: TRBD1
J: TRBJ1-2
V: TRBV6-2/TRBV6-3
CDR3: CASSGPGTDRDTNYGYTF
DNA: TGTGCCAGCAGTGGCCCCGGGACCGACAGGGATACTAACTATGGCTACACCTTC

size: -
D: TRBD1
J: TRBJ1-1
V: TRBV29-1
CDR3: CSARRDSPTAEAFF
DNA: TGCAGCGCACGACGGGACAGTCCCACGGCTGAAGCTTTCTTT

size: -
D: -
J: TRBJ1-4
V: TRBV18
CDR3: CASSPSVGGEKLFF
DNA: TGTGCCAGCTCACCATCTGTAGGAGGTGAAAAACTGTTTTTT

size: -
D: TRBD1
J: TRBJ2-3
V: TRBV5-4
CDR3: CASSSLQGAADTQYF
DNA: TGTGCCAGCAGCTCATTACAGGGGGCTGCAGATACGCAGTATTTT

size: once
D: -
J: TRBJ1-2
V: TRBV15
CDR3: CATSRDVISYGYTF
DNA: TGTGCCACCAGCAGAGACGTCATATCCTATGGCTACACCTTC

size: -
D: TRBD2
J: TRBJ2-1
V: TRBV5-1
CDR3: CASSLTSGSYNEQFF
DNA: TGCGCCAGCAGCCTGACTAGCGGCTCCTACAATGAGCAGTTCTTC

size: -
D: TRBD1
J: TRBJ1-1
V: TRBV6-4
CDR3: CASSGTGPYAEAFF
DNA: TGTGCCAGCAGCGGGACAGGCCCCTACGCTGAAGCTTTCTTT

size: -
D: TRBD1
J: TRBJ2-3
V: TRBV30
CDR3: CAWSVQGGRADTQYF
DNA: TGTGCCTGGAGTGTACAGGGGGGCAGGGCAGATACGCAGTATTTT

size: -
D: -
J: TRBJ1-3
V: TRBV12-3/TRBV12-4
CDR3: CASDTRGGNTIYF
DNA: TGTGCCAGCGATACCCGGGGTGGAAACACCATATATTTT

size: -
D: TRBD1
J: TRBJ1-4
V: TRBV15
CDR3: CATSRKGQGGNEKLFF
DNA: TGTGCCACCAGCAGAAAAGGACAGGGGGGGAATGAAAAACTGTTTTTT

size: -
D: -
J: TRBJ2-5
V: TRBV9
CDR3: CASSADGETQYF
DNA: TGTGCCAGCAGCGCCGACGGGGAGACCCAGTACTTC

size: -
D: -
J: TRBJ2-2
V: TRBV9
CDR3: CASSVASFSVGELFF
DNA: TGTGCCAGCAGCGTAGCCTCCTTTAGTGTGGGGGAGCTGTTTTTT

size: -
D: TRBD1
J: TRBJ2-2
V: TRBV27
CDR3: CASSLLGTGVTGELFF
DNA: TGTGCCAGCAGTTTGCTGGGGACAGGGGTAACCGGGGAGCTGTTTTTT

size: -
D: -
J: TRBJ2-7
V: TRBV3-1/TRBV3-2
CDR3: CASSQDLLTAYEQYF
DNA: TGTGCCAGCAGCCAAGACCTCTTAACCGCCTACGAGCAGTACTTC

size: -
D: -
J: TRBJ1-1
V: TRBV12-5
CDR3: CASGLVSGPVNTEAFF
DNA: TGTGCTAGTGGTTTGGTTTCAGGGCCGGTGAACACTGAAGCTTTCTTT

size: -
D: -
J: TRBJ1-3
V: TRBV6-5
CDR3: CASSTGELGNTIYF
DNA: TGTGCCAGCAGTACCGGGGAACTAGGAAACACCATATATTTT

size: -
D: -
J: TRBJ1-5
V: TRBV7-2
CDR3: CASSHPGDRPQHF
DNA: TGTGCCAGCAGCCATCCAGGGGATCGGCCCCAGCATTTT

size: -
D: -
J: TRBJ2-7
V: TRBV7-8
CDR3: CASSLNGVFKQYF
DNA: TGTGCCAGCAGCTTAAACGGAGTCTTTAAGCAGTACTTC

size: -
D: -
J: TRBJ1-1
V: TRBV7-9
CDR3: CASSLGLTNTEAFF
DNA: TGTGCCAGCAGCCTAGGGCTGACTAACACTGAAGCTTTCTTT

size: -
D: TRBD1
J: TRBJ1-5
V: TRBV7-2
CDR3: CASSSDRRGAQHF
DNA: TGTGCCAGCAGCTCGGACAGGAGAGGTGCCCAGCATTTT

size: -
D: TRBD1
J: TRBJ2-7
V: TRBV28
CDR3: CASSLGTGIDEQYF
DNA: TGTGCCAGCAGTTTAGGGACAGGGATTGACGAGCAGTACTTC

size: -
D: -
J: TRBJ1-2
V: TRBV27
CDR3: CASSLERGGAYYGYTF
DNA: TGTGCCAGCAGTTTAGAGCGGGGGGGCGCCTACTATGGCTACACCTTC

size: -
D: -
J: TRBJ2-5
V: TRBV6-2/TRBV6-3
CDR3: CASSYTPVPGRETQYF
DNA: TGTGCCAGCAGTTACACCCCCGTCCCGGGGAGGGAGACCCAGTACTTC

size: -
D: -
J: TRBJ2-7
V: TRBV19
CDR3: CASSGIGGGYEQYF
DNA: TGTGCCAGTAGTGGCATTGGGGGAGGTTACGAGCAGTACTTC

size: -
D: -
J: TRBJ1-4
V: TRBV3-1/TRBV3-2
CDR3: CASSQRGRREKLFF
DNA: TGTGCCAGCAGCCAAAGAGGTAGAAGAGAAAAACTGTTTTTT

size: -
D: -
J: TRBJ1-2
V: TRBV7-2
CDR3: CASSLEGPRGRNYGYTF
DNA: TGTGCCAGCAGCTTAGAAGGCCCCAGGGGCCGGAACTATGGCTACACCTTC

size: -
D: -
J: TRBJ2-3
V: TRBV4-3
CDR3: CASSQALKSTDTQYF
DNA: TGCGCCAGCAGCCAAGCTTTAAAGTCGACAGATACGCAGTATTTT

size: -
D: -
J: TRBJ2-1
V: TRBV20-1
CDR3: CSANHQNEQFF
DNA: TGCAGTGCTAACCATCAAAATGAGCAGTTCTTC

size: few
D: -
J: TRBJ2-1
V: TRBV3-1/TRBV3-2
CDR3: CASSQVGNEQFF
DNA: TGTGCCAGCAGCCAAGTCGGCAATGAGCAGTTCTTC

size: -
D: -
J: TRBJ2-1
V: TRBV30
CDR3: CAWRRNEQFF
DNA: TGTGCCTGGAGACGCAATGAGCAGTTCTTC

size: -
D: TRBD2
J: TRBJ2-1
V: TRBV4-1
CDR3: CASSKLAGSHNEQFF
DNA: TGCGCCAGCAGCAAACTAGCGGGAAGCCACAATGAGCAGTTCTTC

size: -
D: -
J: TRBJ1-1
V: TRBV5-4
CDR3: CASSLVVGGEAFF
DNA: TGTGCCAGCAGCTTGGTGGTGGGCGGGGAAGCTTTCTTT

size: -
D: -
J: TRBJ1-2
V: TRBV6-6
CDR3: CASSYSIRRGLYGYTF
DNA: TGTGCCAGCAGTTACTCGATAAGACGAGGATTATATGGCTACACCTTC

size: -
D: -
J: TRBJ2-7
V: TRBV7-9
CDR3: CASSHRQAVSYEQYF
DNA: TGTGCCAGCAGTCACAGACAGGCCGTGTCCTACGAGCAGTACTTC

size: -
D: -
J: TRBJ2-7
V: TRBV24-1
CDR3: CATSDNGRREQYF
DNA: TGTGCCACCAGTGACAATGGCAGGAGAGAACAGTACTTC

size: few
D: -
J: TRBJ1-5
V: TRBV19
CDR3: CASQTAHHSNQPQHF
DNA: TGTGCCAGCCAGACAGCCCACCATAGCAATCAGCCCCAGCATTTT

size: -
D: -
J: TRBJ1-2
V: TRBV7-9
CDR3: CASSLVGPFYGYTF
DNA: TGTGCCAGCAGCTTAGTAGGGCCTTTCTATGGCTACACCTTC

size: once
D: -
J: TRBJ1-2
V: TRBV19
CDR3: CASSEWSNYGYTF
DNA: TGTGCCAGTAGTGAGTGGTCTAACTATGGCTACACCTTC

size: -
D: -
J: TRBJ1-2
V: TRBV30
CDR3: CAWSSTGLHGYTF
DNA: TGTGCCTGGAGTTCTACCGGACTACATGGCTACACCTTC

size: once
D: -
J: TRBJ1-5
V: TRBV27
CDR3: CASSPGAASNQPQHF
DNA: TGTGCCAGCAGCCCTGGGGCCGCGAGCAATCAGCCCCAGCATTTT

size: -
D: TRBD1
J: TRBJ1-5
V: TRBV24-1
CDR3: CATSETGTALNQPQHF
DNA: TGTGCCACCAGTGAAACCGGGACAGCTCTCAATCAGCCCCAGCATTTT

size: -
D: TRBD1
J: TRBJ2-7
V: TRBV5-1
CDR3: CASSLLGTELYEQYF
DNA: TGCGCCAGCAGCCTCCTCGGGACAGAGCTCTACGAGCAGTACTTC

size: -
D: -
J: TRBJ2-2
V: TRBV23-1
CDR3: CASSQVGTGELFF
DNA: TGCGCCAGCAGTCAAGTGGGGACCGGGGAGCTGTTTTTT

size: -
D: -
J: TRBJ1-6
V: TRBV27
CDR3: CASSFGGGGSPLHF
DNA: TGTGCCAGCAGTTTTGGGGGCGGTGGATCACCCCTCCACTTT

size: -
D: -
J: TRBJ2-1
V: TRBV10-2
CDR3: CASSDAFRNEQFF
DNA: TGCGCCAGCAGTGATGCCTTCCGGAATGAGCAGTTCTTC

size: -
D: -
J: TRBJ2-7
V: TRBV7-9
CDR3: CASSLAGSREQYF
DNA: TGTGCCAGCAGCTTAGCAGGATCTCGCGAGCAGTACTTC

size: -
D: -
J: TRBJ1-5
V: TRBV10-3
CDR3: CAISEQGFSQPQHF
DNA: TGTGCCATCAGTGAGCAGGGTTTTAGTCAGCCCCAGCATTTT

size: -
D: -
J: TRBJ1-1
V: TRBV10-3
CDR3: CAINQPGGSTEAFF
DNA: TGTGCCATCAATCAACCGGGAGGGAGCACTGAAGCTTTCTTT

size: -
D: -
J: TRBJ1-2
V: TRBV5-5
CDR3: CASSLGQGTPLGYGYTF
DNA: TGTGCCAGCAGCTTGGGGCAGGGTACCCCACTTGGCTATGGCTACACCTTC

size: -
D: TRBD1
J: TRBJ1-1
V: TRBV19
CDR3: CASSPQGAYTEAFF
DNA: TGTGCCAGTAGCCCACAGGGGGCTTACACTGAAGCTTTCTTT

size: -
D: -
J: TRBJ2-7
V: TRBV5-4
CDR3: CASSFVSQGNEQYF
DNA: TGTGCCAGCAGCTTTGTCTCGCAGGGTAACGAGCAGTACTTC

size: once
D: TRBD1
J: TRBJ1-5
V: TRBV2
CDR3: CASSSEVVSRQGHQPQHF
DNA: TGTGCCAGCAGTAGTGAGGTAGTATCACGACAGGGACATCAGCCCCAGCATTTT

size: once
D: TRBD2
J: TRBJ2-1
V: TRBV5-4
CDR3: CASSRLAGANEQFF
DNA: TGTGCCAGCAGTCGACTAGCGGGAGCCAATGAGCAGTTCTTC

size: -
D: TRBD1
J: TRBJ2-7
V: TRBV19
CDR3: CASSPGTDYEQYF
DNA: TGTGCCAGTAGCCCGGGGACAGACTACGAGCAGTACTTC

size: -
D: -
J: TRBJ1-1
V: TRBV15
CDR3: CATSRMDRGNTEAFF
DNA: TGTGCCACCAGCAGAATGGACCGGGGGAACACTGAAGCTTTCTTT

size: -
D: -
J: TRBJ1-2
V: TRBV5-4
CDR3: CASSSPGTNYGYTF
DNA: TGTGCCAGCAGTAGTCCGGGAACAAACTATGGCTACACCTTC

size: -
D: -
J: TRBJ2-5
V: TRBV29-1
CDR3: CSVESGPGETQYF
DNA: TGCAGCGTTGAGTCGGGGCCCGGAGAGACCCAGTACTTC

size: once
D: -
J: TRBJ2-4
V: TRBV25-1
CDR3: CASSTGIAKNIQYF
DNA: TGTGCCAGCAGTACAGGGATAGCCAAAAACATTCAGTACTTC

size: -
D: -
J: TRBJ1-2
V: TRBV4-1
CDR3: CASSQDTGNYGYTF
DNA: TGCGCCAGCAGCCAAGACACAGGGAACTATGGCTACACCTTC

size: -
D: -
J: TRBJ2-7
V: TRBV5-6
CDR3: CASSLYDDFYEQYF
DNA: TGTGCCAGCAGCTTATACGACGACTTCTACGAGCAGTACTTC